The present T cell receptor beta chain was sequenced within a study of beta chain features in type 1 diabetes. Study summary: Summed over all samples, the examined sorted cells came to 90 million to 120 million.

This clone was seen more than once but under ten times. Antigen specificity is unknown. Of the isolated RNA, all was reverse transcribed, and so the sequenced material was expressed TCRB transcripts. Method: immunoSEQ multiplex PCR; TCRdb's copy keeps in-frame clones and lacks some. Here the sample spans hundreds of thousands of clones, roughly 16% being singletons. Study-wide findings and caveats: Naive, central memory and Treg TCRB repertoires seemed to resemble each other more closely in patients than they did in healthy donors. Individuals with type 1 diabetes displayed fewer insertions and more deletions at VDJ junctions.

This CDR3 is built from 15 residues. V lost 2 bases and J 6 bases, leaving 14 bases between the germline ends. Germline CDR1 and CDR2: SGHTA and FQGNSA. This TCR came from a woman between 18 and 29 years old in good health. The sequenced sample consisted of naive CD4+ T cells from blood. V usage is TRBV7-2 and J usage is TRBJ2-1, with TRBD1 as a possible D gene (6 bases). The CDR3 protein is CASSLRWGTTNEQFF. The CDR3, as DNA: TGTGCCAGCAGCTTAAGGTGGGGGACAACCAATGAGCAGTTCTTC.